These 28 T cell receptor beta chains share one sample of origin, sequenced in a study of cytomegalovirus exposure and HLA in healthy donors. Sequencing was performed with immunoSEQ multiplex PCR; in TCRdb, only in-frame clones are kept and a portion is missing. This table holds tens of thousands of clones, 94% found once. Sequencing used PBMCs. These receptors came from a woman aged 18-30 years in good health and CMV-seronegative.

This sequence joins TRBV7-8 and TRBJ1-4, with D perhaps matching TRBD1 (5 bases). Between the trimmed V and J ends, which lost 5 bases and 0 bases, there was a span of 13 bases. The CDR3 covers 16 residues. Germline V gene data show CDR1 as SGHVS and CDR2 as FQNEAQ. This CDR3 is CASSGGGGPTNEKLFF. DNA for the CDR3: TGTGCCAGCAGCGGGGGAGGAGGCCCAACTAATGAAAAACTGTTTTTT.

DNA for the CDR3: TGTGCCAGCAGCCTCGTAGGGACAGAGACCTATGGCTACACCTTC. Its translation is CASSLVGTETYGYTF. V is TRBV5-6 and J is TRBJ1-2; 7 bases match TRBD1. The junction had 10 bases not matched to a gene; V was cut back by 4 bases and J by 4 bases. Germline V gene data show CDR1 as SGHDT and CDR2 as YYEEEE. The CDR3 is 15 residues long.

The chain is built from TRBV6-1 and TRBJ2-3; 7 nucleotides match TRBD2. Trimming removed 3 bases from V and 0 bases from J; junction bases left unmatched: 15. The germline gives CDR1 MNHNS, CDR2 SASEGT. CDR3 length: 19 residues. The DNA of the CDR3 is TGTGCCAGCAGTGAGGGGGGGGAAAAAAGCCCCTCTAGCACAGATACGCAGTATTTT. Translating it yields CASSEGGEKSPSSTDTQYF.

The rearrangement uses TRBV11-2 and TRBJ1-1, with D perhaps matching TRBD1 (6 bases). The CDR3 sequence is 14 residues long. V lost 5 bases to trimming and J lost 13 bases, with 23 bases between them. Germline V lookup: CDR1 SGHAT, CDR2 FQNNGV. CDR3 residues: CASSPRRGREKVFF. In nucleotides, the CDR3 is TGTGCCAGCAGCCCTCGGCGGGGGCGAGAGAAGGTTTTCTTT.

For the CDR3, the DNA is TGTGCCAGCAGTACGCAAAGGACAGGCACCTACGAGCAGTACTTC. As protein: CASSTQRTGTYEQYF. This chain uses TRBV2 with TRBJ2-7; the match to TRBD1 covers 7 bases. The V gene's germline CDR1 is SNHLY and CDR2 FYNNEI. The junction had 9 bases not matched to a gene; V was cut back by 5 bases and J by 2 bases. The CDR3 contains 15 residues. The complete variable domain, with remaining parts taken from reference TRBV2 and TRBJ2-7, reads EPEVTQTPSHQVTQMGQEVILRCVPISNHLYFYWYRQILGQKVEFLVSFYNNEISEKSEIFDDQFSVERPDGSNFTLKIRSTKLEDSAMYFCASSTQRTGTYEQYFGPGTRLTVT.

The CDR3 DNA follows: TGCAGCGTTGACGGGGTTTATGGCTACACCTTC. Translation gives CSVDGVYGYTF. The chain links TRBV29-1 to TRBJ1-2, with D unresolved. The V and J ends lost 3 bases and 5 bases respectively, with 7 bases between them. The CDR3 covers 11 residues. From germline, CDR1 is SQVTM and CDR2 ANQGSEA.

For the CDR3, the DNA is TGTGCCAGTAGTATAGGTACTCCGAACACTGAAGCTTTCTTT. As protein: CASSIGTPNTEAFF. This chain joins TRBV19 and TRBJ1-1; D is undetermined. This CDR3 is 14 amino acids long. The germline V gene has CDR1 LNHDA and CDR2 SQIVND (reference sequence). The V end lost 1 base, the J end lost 1 base, and 7 bases lay between the germline ends.

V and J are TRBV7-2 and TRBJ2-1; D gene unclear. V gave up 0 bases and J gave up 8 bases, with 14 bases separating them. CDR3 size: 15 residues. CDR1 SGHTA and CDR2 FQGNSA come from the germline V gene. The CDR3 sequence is CASSLAQLLWDEQFF. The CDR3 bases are TGTGCCAGCAGCTTAGCACAGCTACTCTGGGATGAGCAGTTCTTC. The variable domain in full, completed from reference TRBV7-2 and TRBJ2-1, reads GAGVSQSPSNKVTEKGKDVELRCDPISGHTALYWYRQSLGQGLEFLIYFQGNSAPDKSGLPSDRFSAERTGGSVSTLTIQRTQQEDSAVYLCASSLAQLLWDEQFFGPGTRLTVL.

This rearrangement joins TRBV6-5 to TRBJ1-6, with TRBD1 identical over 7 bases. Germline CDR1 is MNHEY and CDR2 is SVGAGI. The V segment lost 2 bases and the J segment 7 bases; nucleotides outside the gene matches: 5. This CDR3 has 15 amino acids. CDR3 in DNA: TGTGCCAGCAGTTACCGTCCAGGGGGGAATTCACCCCTCCACTTT. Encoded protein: CASSYRPGGNSPLHF.

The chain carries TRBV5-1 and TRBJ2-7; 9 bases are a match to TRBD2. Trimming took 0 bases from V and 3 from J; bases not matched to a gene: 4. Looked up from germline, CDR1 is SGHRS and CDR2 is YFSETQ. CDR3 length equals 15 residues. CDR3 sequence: CASSLGLAGIYEQYF. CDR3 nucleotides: TGCGCCAGCAGCTTGGGCCTAGCGGGGATCTACGAGCAGTACTTC.

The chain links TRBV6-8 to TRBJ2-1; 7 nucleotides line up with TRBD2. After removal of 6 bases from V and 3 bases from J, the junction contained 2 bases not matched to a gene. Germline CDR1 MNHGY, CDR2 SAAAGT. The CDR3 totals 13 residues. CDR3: CASSGGFYNEQFF. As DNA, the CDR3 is TGTGCCAGCAGCGGGGGGTTCTACAATGAGCAGTTCTTC.

As DNA, the CDR3 is TGTGCCAGCACGCCGGGTTACTCCTACGAGCAGTACTTC. Amino acid sequence: CASTPGYSYEQYF. The rearrangement uses TRBV5-5 and TRBJ2-7; D gene unclear. The germline gives CDR1 SGHKS, CDR2 YYEKEE (reference sequence). CDR3 length equals 13 residues. The V and J ends lost 6 bases and 0 bases respectively, with 10 bases between them.

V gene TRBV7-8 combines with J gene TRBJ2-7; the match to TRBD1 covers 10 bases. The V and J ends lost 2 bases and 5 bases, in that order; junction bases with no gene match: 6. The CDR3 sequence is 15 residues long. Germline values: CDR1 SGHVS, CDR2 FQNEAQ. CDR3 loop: CASSLRTGGIHEQYF. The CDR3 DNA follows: TGTGCCAGCAGCTTAAGGACAGGGGGAATCCACGAGCAGTACTTC.

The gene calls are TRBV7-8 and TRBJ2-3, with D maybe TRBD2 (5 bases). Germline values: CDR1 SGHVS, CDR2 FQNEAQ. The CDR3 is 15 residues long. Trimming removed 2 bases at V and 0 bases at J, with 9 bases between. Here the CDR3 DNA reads TGTGCCAGCAGCTTACGGGGAACTAGCACAGATACGCAGTATTTT. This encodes CASSLRGTSTDTQYF. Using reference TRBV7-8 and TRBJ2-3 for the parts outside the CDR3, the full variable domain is GAGVSQSPRYKVAKRGQDVALRCDPISGHVSLFWYQQALGQGPEFLTYFQNEAQLDKSGLPSDRFFAERPEGSVSTLKIQRTQQEDSAVYLCASSLRGTSTDTQYFGPGTRLTVL.

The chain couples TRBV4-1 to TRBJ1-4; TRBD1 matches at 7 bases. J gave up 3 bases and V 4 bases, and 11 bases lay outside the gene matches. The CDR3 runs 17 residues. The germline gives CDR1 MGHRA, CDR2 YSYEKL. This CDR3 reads CASSPQYRGVANEKLFF. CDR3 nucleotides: TGCGCCAGCAGCCCGCAGTACAGGGGAGTGGCTAATGAAAAACTGTTTTTT.

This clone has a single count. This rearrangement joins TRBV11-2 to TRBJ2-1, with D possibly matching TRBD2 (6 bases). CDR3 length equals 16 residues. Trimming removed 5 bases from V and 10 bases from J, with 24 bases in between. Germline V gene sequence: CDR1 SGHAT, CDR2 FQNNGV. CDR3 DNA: TGTGCCAGCAGCCACGCCGGAGGGCGGATATCTGGCGAGCAGTTCTTC. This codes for CASSHAGGRISGEQFF.

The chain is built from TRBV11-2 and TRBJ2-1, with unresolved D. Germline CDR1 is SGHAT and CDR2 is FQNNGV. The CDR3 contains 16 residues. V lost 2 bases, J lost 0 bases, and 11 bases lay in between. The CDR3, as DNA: TGTGCCAGCAGCTTAATCCAGTATCTCTCCTACAATGAGCAGTTCTTC. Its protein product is CASSLIQYLSYNEQFF.

This chain's CDR3 is CAIRIQGADTEAFF. The CDR3 coding sequence is TGTGCCATCAGGATACAGGGGGCAGACACTGAAGCTTTCTTT. The chain joins TRBV10-3 to TRBJ1-1; 9 bases match TRBD1. Trimming at V came to 6 bases and at J to 3 bases, leaving 5 bases not matched to a gene. Germline V gene lookup returns CDR1 ENHRY and CDR2 SYGVKD. CDR3 length equals 14 residues.

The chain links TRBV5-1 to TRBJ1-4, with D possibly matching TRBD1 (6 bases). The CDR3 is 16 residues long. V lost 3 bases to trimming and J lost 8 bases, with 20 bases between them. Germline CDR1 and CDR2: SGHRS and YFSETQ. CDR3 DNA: TGCGCCAGCAGCTCTGGGGGGGCCGCAGGTTCGGAAAAACTGTTTTTT. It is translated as CASSSGGAAGSEKLFF.

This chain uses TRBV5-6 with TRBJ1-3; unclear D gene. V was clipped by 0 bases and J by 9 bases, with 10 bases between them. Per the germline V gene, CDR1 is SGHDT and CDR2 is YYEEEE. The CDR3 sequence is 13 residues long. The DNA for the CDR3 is TGTGCCAGCAGCTTGGGGGCCGACGGCACCATATATTTT. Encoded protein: CASSLGADGTIYF. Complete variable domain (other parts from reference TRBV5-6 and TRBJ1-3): DAGVTQSPTHLIKTRGQQVTLRCSPKSGHDTVSWYQQALGQGPQFIFQYYEEEERQRGNFPDRFSGHQFPNYSSELNVNALLLGDSALYLCASSLGADGTIYFGEGSWLTVV.

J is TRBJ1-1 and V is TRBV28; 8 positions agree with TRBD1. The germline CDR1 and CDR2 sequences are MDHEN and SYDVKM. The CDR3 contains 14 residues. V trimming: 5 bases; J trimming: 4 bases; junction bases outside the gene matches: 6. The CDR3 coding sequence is TGTGCCAGCAGTCCCCGGACAGGGACCACTGAAGCTTTCTTT. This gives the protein CASSPRTGTTEAFF.

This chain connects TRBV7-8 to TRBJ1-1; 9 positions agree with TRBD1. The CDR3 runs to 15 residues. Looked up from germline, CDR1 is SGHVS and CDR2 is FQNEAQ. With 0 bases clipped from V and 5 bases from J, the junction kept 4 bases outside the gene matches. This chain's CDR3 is CASSLATGGWTEAFF. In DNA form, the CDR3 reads TGTGCCAGCAGCTTAGCGACAGGGGGTTGGACTGAAGCTTTCTTT.

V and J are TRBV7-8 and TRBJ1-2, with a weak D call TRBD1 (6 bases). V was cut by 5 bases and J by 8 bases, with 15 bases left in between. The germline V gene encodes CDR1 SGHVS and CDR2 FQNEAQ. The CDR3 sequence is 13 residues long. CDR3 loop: CASSPTGSGGYTF. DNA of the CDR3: TGTGCCAGCAGCCCAACAGGGTCTGGCGGCTACACCTTC.

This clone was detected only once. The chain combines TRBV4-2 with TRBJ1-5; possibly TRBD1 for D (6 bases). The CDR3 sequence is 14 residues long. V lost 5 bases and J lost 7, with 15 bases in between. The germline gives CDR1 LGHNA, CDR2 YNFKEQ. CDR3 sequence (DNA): TGTGCCAGCAGCGAAGGGGGGGGCGGGCAGCCCCAGCATTTT. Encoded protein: CASSEGGGGQPQHF.

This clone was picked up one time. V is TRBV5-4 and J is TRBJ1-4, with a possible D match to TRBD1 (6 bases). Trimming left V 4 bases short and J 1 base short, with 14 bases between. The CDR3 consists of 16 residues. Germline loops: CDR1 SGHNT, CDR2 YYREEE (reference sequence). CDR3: CASSPKGGGTNEKLFF. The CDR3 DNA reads TGTGCCAGCAGCCCGAAGGGAGGGGGAACTAATGAAAAACTGTTTTTT.

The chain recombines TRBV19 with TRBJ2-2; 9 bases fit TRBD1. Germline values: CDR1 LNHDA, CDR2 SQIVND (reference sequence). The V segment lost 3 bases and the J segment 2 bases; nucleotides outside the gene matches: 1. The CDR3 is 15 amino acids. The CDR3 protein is CASSMDRGNTGELFF. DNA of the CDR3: TGTGCCAGTAGTATGGACAGGGGTAACACCGGGGAGCTGTTTTTT.

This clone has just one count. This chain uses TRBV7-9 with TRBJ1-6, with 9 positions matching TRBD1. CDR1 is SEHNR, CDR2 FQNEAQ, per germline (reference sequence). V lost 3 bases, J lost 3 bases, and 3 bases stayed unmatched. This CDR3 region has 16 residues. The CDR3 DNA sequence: TGTGCCAGCAGCTTGGGACAGGGTTTCTATAATTCACCCCTCCACTTT. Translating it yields CASSLGQGFYNSPLHF. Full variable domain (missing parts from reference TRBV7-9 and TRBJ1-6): DTGVSQNPRHKITKRGQNVTFRCDPISEHNRLYWYRQTLGQGPEFLTYFQNEAQLEKSRLLSDRFSAERPKGSFSTLEIQRTEQGDSAMYLCASSLGQGFYNSPLHFGNGTRLTVT.

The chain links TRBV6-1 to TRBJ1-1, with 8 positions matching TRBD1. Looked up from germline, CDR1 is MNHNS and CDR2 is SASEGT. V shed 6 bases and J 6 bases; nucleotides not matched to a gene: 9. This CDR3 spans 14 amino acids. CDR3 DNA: TGTGCCAGCAGGCCACAGGGGGTAATAGCTGAAGCTTTCTTT. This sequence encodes CASRPQGVIAEAFF.